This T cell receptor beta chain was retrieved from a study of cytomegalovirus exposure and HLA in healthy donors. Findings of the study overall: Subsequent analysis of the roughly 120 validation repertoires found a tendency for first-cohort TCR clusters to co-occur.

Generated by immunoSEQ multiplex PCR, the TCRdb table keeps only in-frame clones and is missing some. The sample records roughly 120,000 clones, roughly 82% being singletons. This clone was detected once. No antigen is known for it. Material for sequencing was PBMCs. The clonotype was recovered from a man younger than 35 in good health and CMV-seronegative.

The CDR3: CASSQRTGPDSPLHF. In DNA form, the CDR3 reads TGTGCCAGCAGCCAAAGGACAGGACCGGATTCACCCCTCCACTTT. V and J are TRBV6-5 and TRBJ1-6; 7 bases align to TRBD1. The CDR3 runs 15 residues. The V and J ends lost 6 bases and 8 bases, in that order; junction bases with no gene match: 10. Germline V CDR1 and CDR2: MNHEY, SVGAGI.